These 25 T cell receptor beta chains came from one sample sequenced in a study of spatial heterogeneity in lung cancer. The time point denotes: blood at routine non-recurrence follow-up after resection. TCRdb re-called the 5' RACE reads through MiXCR, storing one row per CDR3 protein. Of 20,000 to 30,000 distinct CDR3 sequences in the sample, around 9.7% are singletons; the top ten hold less than 25%. Sequencing used PBMCs, obtained at follow-up. These receptors came from a male donor with early-stage non-small cell lung cancer.

The sample holds a few counts of this clonotype. V usage is TRBV20-1 and J usage is TRBJ2-7; TRBD2 agrees at 10 bases. In germline, CDR1 is DFQATT, CDR2 SNEGSKA (reference sequence). The CDR3 has 18 amino acids. J was trimmed by 2 bases and V by 1 base; bases with no gene match: 14. The CDR3 bases are TGCAGTGCTAGAGGAAGGAATCAGCGGGGGGGAATACCCTACGAGCAGTACTTC. This gives the protein CSARGRNQRGGIPYEQYF.

This clonotype has a count of ten or more. V is TRBV11-2 and J is TRBJ2-4, with no clear D. From germline, CDR1 is SGHAT and CDR2 FQNNGV. The CDR3 covers 11 residues. Trimming removed 5 bases at V and 7 bases at J, with 6 bases between. For the CDR3, the DNA is TGTGCCAGCAGCGAGGCGAACATTCAGTACTTC. The encoded protein is CASSEANIQYF.

This clonotype was seen a few times. The V call is TRBV7-2, the J call TRBJ1-2; D perhaps matches TRBD1 (5 bases). The CDR3 spans 16 residues. Germline V gene sequence: CDR1 SGHTA, CDR2 FQGNSA. Trimming removed 4 bases from V and 6 bases from J, with 21 bases in between. The CDR3 loop is CASSSNAGTPLHGYTF. The CDR3 DNA follows: TGTGCCAGCAGCTCCAACGCCGGGACTCCTCTCCATGGCTACACCTTC.

This clonotype has only a few counts. The chain combines TRBV10-3 with TRBJ1-3, with D maybe TRBD1 (6 bases). The CDR3 has 17 residues. Germline V gene sequence: CDR1 ENHRY, CDR2 SYGVKD. Trimming pared 0 bases from V and 0 bases from J, leaving 12 bases between. For the CDR3, the DNA is TGTGCCATCAGTGAGTCGTTCCCCAGGGGCTCTGGAAACACCATATATTTT. It codes for CAISESFPRGSGNTIYF.

This clonotype was detected many times. The rearrangement joins TRBV28 to TRBJ1-5; D possibly corresponds to TRBD1 (5 bases). Germline V gene data show CDR1 as MDHEN and CDR2 as SYDVKM. There are 12 residues in the CDR3. Between the trimmed V and J ends, which lost 5 bases and 6 bases, there was a span of 8 bases. In DNA form, the CDR3 reads TGTGCCAGCAGTGTAGGGACTCAGCCCCAGCATTTT. Its translation: CASSVGTQPQHF. Full variable domain (rest looked up from reference TRBV28 and TRBJ1-5): DVKVTQSSRYLVKRTGEKVFLECVQDMDHENMFWYRQDPGLGLRLIYFSYDVKMKEKGDIPEGYSVSREKKERFSLILESASTNQTSMYLCASSVGTQPQHFGDGTRLSIL.

This clonotype was found a few times. This chain joins TRBV27 and TRBJ2-1; 9 bases agree with TRBD1. The CDR3 contains 13 residues. Trimming removed 6 bases from V and 10 bases from J; junction bases left unmatched: 7. Germline assignment: CDR1 MNHEY and CDR2 SMNVEV (reference sequence). CDR3 nucleotides: TGTGCCAGCAGCAGACAGGGGGTAGACGAGCAGTTCTTC. Translating gives CASSRQGVDEQFF.

The rearrangement links TRBV7-8 to TRBJ1-5, with TRBD1 matching over 8 bases. With 0 bases clipped from V and 6 bases from J, the junction kept 4 bases outside the gene matches. Germline CDR1 SGHVS, CDR2 FQNEAQ. The CDR3 has 15 residues. The CDR3 loop is CASSLAPTGGQPQHF. In DNA, the CDR3 is TGTGCCAGCAGCTTAGCACCCACAGGGGGTCAGCCCCAGCATTTT.

This clonotype was counted many times. V and J are TRBV19 and TRBJ2-1; D not certain. Trimming took off 5 bases at V and 9 bases at J, with 11 bases between the two ends. The CDR3 length is 12 residues. CDR1 is LNHDA and CDR2 is SQIVND in the germline V gene (reference sequence). The CDR3 DNA is TGTGCCAGTAGTCGTGACTTGCCTGAGCAGTTCTTC. Its translation: CASSRDLPEQFF. Supplemented by reference TRBV19 and TRBJ2-1, the full variable domain reads DGGITQSPKYLFRKEGQNVTLSCEQNLNHDAMYWYRQDPGQGLRLIYYSQIVNDFQKGDIAEGYSVSREKKESFPLTVTSAQKNPTAFYLCASSRDLPEQFFGPGTRLTVL.

The table lists this clonotype with many counts. The rearrangement links TRBV28 to TRBJ1-1, with D possibly TRBD1 on 5 matching bases. CDR1 is MDHEN, CDR2 SYDVKM, per germline. The CDR3 has 14 amino acids. Trimming shortened V by 6 bases and J by 2 bases, and 13 bases separated the two germline ends. As DNA, the CDR3 is TGTGCCAGCAGCCCGTCGAGGGGAAACACTGAAGCTTTCTTT. Protein product: CASSPSRGNTEAFF. The full variable domain, completed using reference TRBV28 and TRBJ1-1, is DVKVTQSSRYLVKRTGEKVFLECVQDMDHENMFWYRQDPGLGLRLIYFSYDVKMKEKGDIPEGYSVSREKKERFSLILESASTNQTSMYLCASSPSRGNTEAFFGQGTRLTVV.

This clonotype was counted a few times. The J gene is TRBJ2-7, the V gene TRBV6-2 or TRBV6-3; D unclear. The V end was cut by 0 bases, the J end by 0 bases, with 12 bases between. The CDR3 is 16 residues long. Germline V gives CDR1 MNHEY, CDR2 SVGEGT. Here the CDR3 reads CASSYSEGQSSYEQYF. In DNA form, the CDR3 reads TGTGCCAGCAGTTACTCGGAAGGTCAGAGCTCCTACGAGCAGTACTTC.

This clonotype was seen a handful of times. The chain couples TRBV19 to TRBJ2-3; D might be TRBD2 (7 bases). Trimming pared 3 bases from V and 2 bases from J, leaving 15 bases between. The CDR3 extends over 16 amino acids. Germline assignment: CDR1 LNHDA and CDR2 SQIVND (reference sequence). The CDR3 bases are TGTGCCAGTAGTATCCCCGGGGGGCGCTCCACAGATACGCAGTATTTT. This gives the protein CASSIPGGRSTDTQYF.

This clonotype was observed a few times. The chain combines TRBV6-2 or TRBV6-3 with TRBJ2-1; no clear D gene. Germline values: CDR1 MNHEY, CDR2 SVGEGT. V lost 8 bases to trimming and J lost 1 base, with 18 bases between them. The CDR3 is 16 amino acids. CDR3: CASRGMKGPSYNEQFF. The CDR3 region has the DNA TGTGCCAGCCGTGGGATGAAGGGCCCTTCCTACAATGAGCAGTTCTTC.

The table lists this clonotype with a few counts. The chain combines TRBV2 with TRBJ1-4; D is undetermined. Germline V gives CDR1 SNHLY, CDR2 FYNNEI. The CDR3 length is 12 residues. Trimming left V 3 bases short and J 5 bases short, with 4 bases between. In nucleotides, the CDR3 is TGTGCCAGCAGTGACAAGAATGAAAAACTGTTTTTT. Translation gives CASSDKNEKLFF.

This clonotype occurred many times. The chain couples TRBV4-2 to TRBJ2-1, with TRBD2 identical over 7 bases. The J segment lost 8 bases and the V segment lost 3 bases, leaving 16 bases of the junction unmatched. This CDR3 has 17 amino acids. Germline V gives CDR1 LGHNA, CDR2 YNFKEQ. CDR3 in DNA: TGTGCCAGCAGCCAGGGATTCGGGGGGTATCTTGAGGATGAGCAGTTCTTC. Residues: CASSQGFGGYLEDEQFF.

This clonotype showed up just once. This may come from a read error, since a much larger clone is one base off. This chain connects TRBV6-5 to TRBJ2-1; D remains unclear. Germline V CDR1 and CDR2: MNHEY, SVGAGI. This CDR3 has 15 residues. The CDR3 nucleotides read TGTGCCAACAGTTACTCGAGTTCCCCTAACAATGAGCAGTTCTTC. Its translation: CANSYSSSPNNEQFF.

This clonotype was seen many times. The rearrangement joins TRBV10-2 to TRBJ1-6; D is ambiguous. This CDR3 has 14 amino acids. CDR1 is WSHSY and CDR2 is SAAADI in the germline V gene. V shed 7 bases and J shed 0 bases, with 7 bases lying between them. CDR3 bases: TGCGCCAGCACGAGTACCTCCTATAATTCACCCCTCCACTTT. It is translated as CASTSTSYNSPLHF.

Ten or more counts support this clonotype. The V and J genes are TRBV28 and TRBJ2-7; D is ambiguous. V was clipped by 3 bases and J by 4 bases, with 4 bases between them. Germline CDR1 is MDHEN and CDR2 is SYDVKM. The CDR3 runs 11 residues. CDR3 nucleotides: TGTGCCAGCAGTTTGGGGTACGAGCAGTACTTC. This encodes CASSLGYEQYF. Full variable domain (missing parts from reference TRBV28 and TRBJ2-7): DVKVTQSSRYLVKRTGEKVFLECVQDMDHENMFWYRQDPGLGLRLIYFSYDVKMKEKGDIPEGYSVSREKKERFSLILESASTNQTSMYLCASSLGYEQYFGPGTRLTVT.

This clonotype was counted many times. The chain employs TRBV5-1 and TRBJ2-7, with D unclear. Trimming cost V 4 bases and J 6 bases, with 17 bases left between them. The CDR3 runs 14 residues. Germline-derived CDR1 and CDR2 are SGHRS and YFSETQ. In DNA, the CDR3 is TGCGCCAGCAGCAAAGAGGAAGGGCTAGGCGAGCAGTACTTC. It codes for CASSKEEGLGEQYF.

A few counts support this clonotype. This chain links TRBV18 with TRBJ1-5, with D unclear. Trimming shortened V by 3 bases and J by 5 bases, and 11 bases separated the two germline ends. The CDR3 is 14 amino acids. Germline-derived CDR1 and CDR2 are KGHSH and LQKENI. CDR3 in DNA: TGTGCCAGCTCACCGGACGGACCCCATCAGCCCCAGCATTTT. Translating gives CASSPDGPHQPQHF.

This clonotype has ten or more counts. The rearrangement uses TRBV6-2 or TRBV6-3 and TRBJ2-3; D could derive from TRBD1 or TRBD2 (5 bases each). CDR3 length: 14 amino acids. Germline CDR1 is MNHEY and CDR2 is SVGEGT. V shed 6 bases and J shed 7 bases, with 17 bases lying between them. CDR3 DNA: TGTGCCAGCAGACCCGCACAGGCGGGTTATACGCAGTATTTT. This sequence encodes CASRPAQAGYTQYF.

V gene TRBV3-1 combines with J gene TRBJ2-1, with D hard to call. The CDR3 is 11 amino acids. Trimming shortened V by 6 bases and J by 9 bases, and 9 bases separated the two germline ends. The germline V gene encodes CDR1 LGHDT and CDR2 YNNKEL (reference sequence). The CDR3 loop is CASSSYGEQFF. In DNA form, the CDR3 reads TGTGCCAGCAGTAGTTACGGTGAGCAGTTCTTC.

The genes are TRBV7-7 and TRBJ2-3, with 7 bases fitting TRBD1. CDR1 is SSHAT and CDR2 is FNYEAQ in the germline V gene (reference sequence). The V segment lost 3 bases and the J segment 5 bases; nucleotides outside the gene matches: 2. This CDR3 has 13 residues. The CDR3 sequence is CASSFDRVDTQYF. CDR3 DNA: TGTGCCAGCAGCTTCGACAGGGTAGATACGCAGTATTTT. The whole variable domain, filled in from reference TRBV7-7 and TRBJ2-3, reads GAGVSQSPRYKVTKRGQDVTLRCDPISSHATLYWYQQALGQGPEFLTYFNYEAQPDKSGLPSDRFSAERPEGSISTLTIQRTEQRDSAMYRCASSFDRVDTQYFGPGTRLTVL.

CDR3 nucleotides: TGTGCCACCTCGGTGGGAGATACGCAGTATTTT. Translated: CATSVGDTQYF. The V call is TRBV10-3, the J call TRBJ2-3; D is undetermined. The V end lost 10 bases, the J end lost 5 bases, and 10 bases lay between the germline ends. CDR3 length: 11 residues. Germline assignment: CDR1 ENHRY and CDR2 SYGVKD.

The chain employs TRBV29-1 and TRBJ2-3; D remains unclear. The V end lost 1 base, the J end lost 0 bases, and 8 bases lay between the germline ends. There are 14 residues in the CDR3. Germline assignment: CDR1 SQVTM and CDR2 ANQGSEA. CDR3 bases: TGCAGCGTTGAAGGCGAGGCTAGCACAGATACGCAGTATTTT. It translates to CSVEGEASTDTQYF.

This clonotype was counted many times. V gene TRBV4-2 combines with J gene TRBJ1-1; D gene ambiguous. V was cut by 1 base and J by 1 base, with 10 bases left in between. This CDR3 has 15 residues. Germline V gene data show CDR1 as LGHNA and CDR2 as YNFKEQ. CDR3 region: CASSQASSGNTEAFF. The DNA of the CDR3 is TGTGCCAGCAGCCAAGCGTCGTCGGGGAACACTGAAGCTTTCTTT.